Following are 8 T cell receptor beta chains from one sample sequenced in a study of blood T cells in healthy people across ages. Together with a sample-barcoded 5' primer, a J-beta primer mix was included in a second PCR lasting about 7 to 11 cycles. From the 5' RACE reads, TCRdb called clonotypes with MiXCR, one entry per CDR3 protein. The repertoire consists of some 1.5 million distinct CDR3 sequences, with roughly 30% occurring once and the leading ten covering roughly 8.2%. Sequenced sample: blood. The source is a woman younger than 45 in good health.

The table lists this clonotype with a few counts. A junction boundary mismatches the germline segment, possibly from a read error. CDR3 sequence reads: CASSLGGGTLDEKLFF. DNA for the CDR3: TGTGCCAGCAGCTTAGGTGGCGGGACGCTGGATGAAAAACTGTTTTTT. This rearrangement joins TRBV12-3 or TRBV12-4 to TRBJ1-4, with D tentatively TRBD1 (5 bases). The CDR3 has 16 amino acids.

A few counts support this clonotype. The rearrangement joins TRBV6-5 to TRBJ2-6; 10 positions agree with TRBD1. The length of the CDR3 is 16 residues. The ends lost 6 bases at V and 1 base at J; junction bases unmatched: 3. Germline loops: CDR1 MNHEY, CDR2 SVGAGI. The DNA of the CDR3 is TGTGCCAGCAGCGGGACAGGGGAATCTGGGGCCAACGTCCTGACTTTC. This sequence encodes CASSGTGESGANVLTF.

CDR3 sequence (DNA): TGTGCCAGCAGGTCGCGGGAGTCGGAGACAGATACGCAGTATTTT. The encoded protein is CASRSRESETDTQYF. The V gene is TRBV12-3 or TRBV12-4, the J gene TRBJ2-3; TRBD2 agrees at 7 bases. The CDR3 totals 15 residues. With 6 bases clipped from V and 3 bases from J, the junction kept 9 bases outside the gene matches.

The chain uses TRBV7-2 and TRBJ2-3; TRBD1 might be the D (5 bases). The CDR3 length is 14 residues. Deletions cut 3 bases from V and 4 bases from J, with 11 bases between. The V gene's germline CDR1 is SGHTA and CDR2 FQGNSA. CDR3 bases: TGTGCCAGCAGCTTTCAGGGCGTGGCAGATACGCAGTATTTT. Translating gives CASSFQGVADTQYF.

The rearrangement uses TRBV20-1 and TRBJ2-7, with TRBD2 identical over 9 bases. Germline V gene lookup returns CDR1 DFQATT and CDR2 SNEGSKA (reference sequence). V lost 6 bases to trimming and J lost 7 bases; unmatched junction nucleotides: 22. The CDR3 covers 17 residues. In DNA form, the CDR3 reads TGCAGTGCCTCCCAAGAACTACCCGGACTAGCGACGGGGGAGCAGTACTTC. It specifies CSASQELPGLATGEQYF.

This clonotype showed up just a few times. V gene TRBV7-2 combines with J gene TRBJ2-3; 7 bases agree with TRBD2. Trimming removed 1 base from V and 1 base from J; junction bases left unmatched: 8. CDR1 and CDR2 from the germline V gene are SGHTA and FQGNSA. CDR3 size: 17 residues. The CDR3 here is CASSLDLGTIGTDTQYF. CDR3 bases: TGTGCCAGCAGCTTAGATTTGGGGACTATAGGCACAGATACGCAGTATTTT.

This clonotype has only a few counts. CDR3 region: CASFPQTSSFYNEQFF. CDR3 sequence (DNA): TGTGCCAGCTTCCCTCAGACTAGCTCCTTCTACAATGAGCAGTTCTTC. This rearrangement joins TRBV7-9 to TRBJ2-1; TRBD2 matches 7 bases. This CDR3 is built from 16 residues. The germline V gene has CDR1 SEHNR and CDR2 FQNEAQ (reference sequence). V lost 8 bases, J lost 3 bases, and 13 bases stayed unmatched.

With respect to this clonotype: A read error may explain this, as a much larger clone is one base away. The chain employs TRBV7-2 and TRBJ2-1, with 9 nucleotides matching TRBD2. The CDR3 contains 15 residues. Per germline, CDR1 SGHTA and CDR2 FQGNSA. The CDR3 loop reads CASSLGPSGDNEQFF. CDR3 in DNA: TGCGCCAGCAGCTTGGGGCCTAGCGGGGACAATGAGCAGTTCTTC.